These T cell receptor beta chains were read from a single sample in a study of siplizumab effects on memory and regulatory T cells. Assay: immunoSEQ multiplex PCR; the TCRdb copy retains only in-frame clones and omits some. The sample carries about 97,000 clones, about 93% recorded once. Sequencing used CD4+ T cells sorted from blood. Receptors were obtained from a human donor in good health. CDR3s include the opening cysteine and the closing phenylalanine or tryptophan. The D gene is left open where the match is weak. Clone size appears in some rows only: once, few, many, or a class for an expanded clone.

J gene,clone size,V gene,D gene,CDR3 DNA,CDR3 protein
TRBJ2-5,.,TRBV5-4,.,TGTGCCAGCAGCTTGCCAGGTCGAGGCGGAGAGACCCAGTACTTC,CASSLPGRGGETQYF
TRBJ2-3,.,TRBV5-1,.,TGCGCCAGCAGCTCGGTCGGGGGCAGCACAGATACGCAGTATTTT,CASSSVGGSTDTQYF
TRBJ2-7,.,TRBV4-1,TRBD2,TGCGCCAGCAGCCAAGGTCGGCAGGTCGGACTAGTCTACGAGCAGTACTTC,CASSQGRQVGLVYEQYF
TRBJ2-2,.,TRBV11-2,TRBD2,TGTGCCAGCAGCTTAACGGGGGGTACGGCCACCGGGGAGCTGTTTTTT,CASSLTGGTATGELFF
TRBJ1-4,.,TRBV28,.,TGTGCCAGCACCCCCCCGCCCCCATCTGAAAAACTGTTTTTT,CASTPPPPSEKLFF
TRBJ2-7,few,TRBV28,.,TGTGCCAGCAGTCCCCCAGAGGGTTACAGAGGGGAGCAGTACTTC,CASSPPEGYRGEQYF
TRBJ1-4,.,TRBV28,.,TGTGCCAGCAGTTCCTTTGGCACTCCATCAACTAATGAAAAACTGTTTTTT,CASSSFGTPSTNEKLFF
TRBJ2-3,.,TRBV11-2,.,TGTGCCAGCAGCTCTCTAGCGAACACAGATACGCAGTATTTT,CASSSLANTDTQYF
TRBJ1-1,.,TRBV4-1,.,TGCGCCAGCAGCCCCTCGTCCGGGACGTTTGGGGTGAACACTGAAGCTTTCTTT,CASSPSSGTFGVNTEAFF
TRBJ2-4,.,TRBV18,.,TGTGCCAGCTCACCGCCAGGGGCAAAATTCGAAGCCAAAAACATTCAGTACTTC,CASSPPGAKFEAKNIQYF
TRBJ2-7,.,TRBV11-2,.,TGTGCCAGCAGCTTAGTCACCGTCTACGAGCAGTACTTC,CASSLVTVYEQYF
TRBJ2-1,.,TRBV7-8,.,TGTGCCAGCAGCTTGGAGTTAGCGGTACTCCGAGAGCAGTTCTTC,CASSLELAVLREQFF
TRBJ2-6,.,TRBV7-6,.,TGTGCCAGCAGCTTATTGGATTCTGGGGCCAACGTCCTGACTTTC,CASSLLDSGANVLTF
TRBJ1-1,once,TRBV28,.,TGTGCCAGCAGTGCCAGACAGCGTGAAGCTTTCTTT,CASSARQREAFF
TRBJ1-1,.,TRBV6-5,.,TGTGCCAGCAACCACACTGAAGCTTTCTTT,CASNHTEAFF
TRBJ1-2,medium-sized,TRBV6-6,.,TGTGCCAGCAGTTACTTCGGAGAAAACTATGGCTACACCTTC,CASSYFGENYGYTF
TRBJ1-5,.,TRBV6-1,.,TGTGCCAGCAGTGTTATGGACAATCAGCCCCAGCATTTT,CASSVMDNQPQHF
TRBJ1-3,.,TRBV19,.,TGTGCCAGCAAAAAACAGGACTCTGGAAACACCATATATTTT,CASKKQDSGNTIYF
TRBJ1-1,.,TRBV7-6,.,TGTGCCAGCAGCTTAGCGCCCCCCGGGTCGAACACTGAAGCTTTCTTT,CASSLAPPGSNTEAFF
TRBJ2-5,.,TRBV28,TRBD1,TGTGCCAGCAGCGCCTGGACAGGGATGGGTGAGACCCAGTACTTC,CASSAWTGMGETQYF
TRBJ2-2,.,TRBV7-7,.,TGTGCCAGCAGCTTAGTCTTGACGGGCGGGGAGCTGTTTTTT,CASSLVLTGGELFF
TRBJ2-1,.,TRBV10-3,TRBD2,TGTGCCATCAGTGAGGGGACTAGAGGGGGGATGGATGAGCAGTTCTTC,CAISEGTRGGMDEQFF